The present TCR beta chain was sequenced within a study of shared clonotypes between healthy human individuals. General study points: Investigators expected sequencing depth to affect clonotype sharing among donors.

Splitting of CD4+ cells produced CD45RA+ naive and CD45RA-negative memory subsets. This clone came up once. As yet, its antigen is unknown. CDR3 length equals 14 residues. Between the trimmed V and J ends, which lost 1 base and 2 bases, there was a span of 8 bases. Germline CDR1 SGHAT, CDR2 FQNNGV. Clones were read by immunoSEQ multiplex PCR, and TCRdb kept only the in-frame ones, dropping some. Here the sample spans roughly 2.5 million clones, about 92% being singletons. V is TRBV11-2 and J is TRBJ1-1, with D perhaps TRBD1 (5 bases). The specimen sequenced was naive CD4+ T cells sorted from blood. Subset indicated: CD45RA+ positively selected. The sequence was collected from a man in his late teens or twenties in good health. The CDR3 protein is CASSLVQENTEAFF. In DNA form, the CDR3 reads TGTGCCAGCAGCTTAGTACAGGAAAACACTGAAGCTTTCTTT.